The present entry profiles one TCR beta chain with its context. Antigen: not known. Selected pancreatic ductal adenocarcinoma patients had undergone surgery without neoadjuvant therapy. These data originate in a study of T cells in pancreatic ductal adenocarcinoma. Measured with immunoSEQ multiplex PCR; TCRdb has only the in-frame clones, and not every one. In the table there are over 7,500 clones, roughly nine tenths of which are singletons. CDR1 and CDR2 (germline): SGHDN, FVKESK. This CDR3 has 14 residues. Trimming cost V 4 bases and J 0 bases, with 10 bases left between them. The study's findings and limits: Compared with tumor, blood showed more total productive templates and around 8-fold more clonotypes. The resected cohort was biased toward the minority with early-stage disease.

The sequence was collected from a human donor with pancreatic ductal adenocarcinoma. Specimen: PBMCs. V is TRBV14 and J is TRBJ2-7; weak D call: TRBD1 (5 bases). The CDR3 sequence is CASSPLRGSYEQYF. The CDR3 DNA follows: TGTGCCAGCAGCCCCCTAAGGGGCTCCTACGAGCAGTACTTC.